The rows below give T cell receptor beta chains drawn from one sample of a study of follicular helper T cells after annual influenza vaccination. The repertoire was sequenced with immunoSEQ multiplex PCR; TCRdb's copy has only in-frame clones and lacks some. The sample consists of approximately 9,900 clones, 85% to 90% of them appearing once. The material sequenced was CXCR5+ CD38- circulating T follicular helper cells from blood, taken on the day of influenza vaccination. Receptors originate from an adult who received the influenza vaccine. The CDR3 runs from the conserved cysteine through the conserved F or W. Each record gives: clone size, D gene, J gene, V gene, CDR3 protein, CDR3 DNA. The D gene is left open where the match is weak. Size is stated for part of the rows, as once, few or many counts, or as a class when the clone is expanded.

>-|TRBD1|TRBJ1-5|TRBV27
CASSRQGAFNQPQHF
TGTGCCAGCAGTCGACAGGGGGCCTTTAATCAGCCCCAGCATTTT
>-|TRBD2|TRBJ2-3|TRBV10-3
CATLRTSGSTDTQYF
TGTGCCACCCTCCGGACTAGCGGTAGCACAGATACGCAGTATTTT
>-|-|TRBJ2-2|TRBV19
CASSTGGWRTGELFF
TGTGCCAGTAGTACTGGGGGTTGGCGCACCGGGGAGCTGTTTTTT
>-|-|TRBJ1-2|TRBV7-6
CASSPSGAGYGYTF
TGTGCCAGCAGCCCTTCAGGTGCGGGCTATGGCTACACCTTC
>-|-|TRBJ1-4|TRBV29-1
CSALVQGGEKLFF
TGCAGCGCCCTAGTACAGGGTGGTGAAAAACTGTTTTTT
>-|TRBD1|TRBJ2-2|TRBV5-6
CASSFDTGDGTGELFF
TGTGCCAGCAGCTTCGACACAGGGGATGGGACCGGGGAGCTGTTTTTT
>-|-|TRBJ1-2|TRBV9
CASSPEGVDGYTF
TGTGCCAGCAGTCCTGAAGGGGTCGATGGCTACACCTTC
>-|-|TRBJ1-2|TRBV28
CASSLQMSGYTF
TGTGCCAGCAGTTTACAGATGAGTGGCTACACCTTC
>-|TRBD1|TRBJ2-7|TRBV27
CASSRTGTRSYEQYF
TGTGCCAGCAGCCGGACAGGGACTCGTTCCTACGAGCAGTACTTC
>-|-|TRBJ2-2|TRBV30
CAWSSPRAMGELFF
TGTGCCTGGAGTTCGCCCAGGGCGATGGGGGAGCTGTTTTTT
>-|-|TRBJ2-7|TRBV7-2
CASSPSSLETYEQYF
TGTGCCAGCAGCCCCTCTAGCCTCGAAACCTACGAGCAGTACTTC
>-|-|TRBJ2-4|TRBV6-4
CASSRILGENIQYF
TGTGCCAGCAGCAGGATCCTAGGAGAGAACATTCAGTACTTC
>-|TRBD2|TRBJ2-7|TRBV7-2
CASTVAGGGEYEQYF
TGTGCCAGCACCGTCGCTGGTGGGGGGGAATACGAGCAGTACTTC
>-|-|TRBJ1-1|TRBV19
CASIAGGRGTEAFF
TGTGCCAGTATCGCCGGGGGGAGAGGCACTGAAGCTTTCTTT
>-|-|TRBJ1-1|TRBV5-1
CASSSRTANTEAFF
TGCGCCAGCAGCTCCCGGACGGCGAACACTGAAGCTTTCTTT
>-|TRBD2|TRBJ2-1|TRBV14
CASSQVGGSSYNEQFF
TGTGCCAGCAGCCAAGTGGGCGGGAGCTCCTACAATGAGCAGTTCTTC
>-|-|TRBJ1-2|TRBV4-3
CASSQGSKGSYGYTF
TGCGCCAGCAGCCAAGGCTCTAAGGGGTCCTATGGCTACACCTTC
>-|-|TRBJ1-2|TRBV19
CATQEPRDRSGYGYTF
TGTGCCACCCAAGAACCTCGTGACAGGTCTGGCTATGGCTACACCTTC
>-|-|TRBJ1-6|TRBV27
CASSGGRTPLHF
TGTGCCAGCAGCGGGGGAAGGACACCCCTCCACTTT
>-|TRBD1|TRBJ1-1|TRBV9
CASSPRGQLNTEAFF
TGTGCCAGCAGCCCCCGGGGACAGCTCAACACTGAAGCTTTCTTT
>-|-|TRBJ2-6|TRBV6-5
CASSYGRGSGANVLTF
TGTGCCAGCAGTTACGGGAGGGGGAGTGGGGCCAACGTCCTGACTTTC
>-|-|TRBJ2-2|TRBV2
CASIRGVISGELFF
TGTGCCAGCATACGTGGGGTGATTTCCGGGGAGCTGTTTTTT
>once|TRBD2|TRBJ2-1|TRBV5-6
CASSVMTSGGNNEQFF
TGTGCCAGCAGCGTCATGACTAGCGGGGGGAACAATGAGCAGTTCTTC
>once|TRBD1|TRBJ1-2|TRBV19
CASRSLQGQQNYGYTF
TGTGCCAGTAGGAGCCTACAGGGACAGCAAAACTATGGCTACACCTTC
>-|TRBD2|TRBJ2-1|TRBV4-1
CASSPRIASGTYNEQFF
TGCGCCAGCAGCCCCCGGATCGCTAGCGGGACCTACAATGAGCAGTTCTTC
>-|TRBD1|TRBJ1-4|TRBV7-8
CASSSGTGRLGEKLFF
TGTGCCAGCAGCTCCGGGACAGGGAGGCTTGGTGAAAAACTGTTTTTT
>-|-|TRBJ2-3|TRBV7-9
CASSRERLGDTQYF
TGTGCCAGCAGCAGAGAGCGGCTGGGGGATACGCAGTATTTT
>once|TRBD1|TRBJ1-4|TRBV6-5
CASSRQGGLNEKLFF
TGTGCCAGCAGTCGACAGGGGGGACTTAATGAAAAACTGTTTTTT
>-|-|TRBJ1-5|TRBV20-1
CSAGPVGAQHF
TGCAGTGCGGGGCCAGTCGGGGCCCAGCATTTT
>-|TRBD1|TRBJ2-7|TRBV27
CASSSHRGIPSYEQYF
TGTGCCAGCAGTTCACACAGGGGGATACCCTCCTACGAGCAGTACTTC
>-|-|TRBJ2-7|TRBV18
CASSPPGGKAYEQYF
TGTGCCAGCTCACCACCGGGGGGAAAGGCCTACGAGCAGTACTTC
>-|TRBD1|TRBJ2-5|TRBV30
CAWRKPRTGQETQYF
TGTGCCTGGAGGAAGCCTCGGACAGGGCAAGAGACCCAGTACTTC
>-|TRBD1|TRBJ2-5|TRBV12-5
CASGSDRVETQYF
TGTGCTAGTGGCTCAGACAGGGTTGAGACCCAGTACTTC
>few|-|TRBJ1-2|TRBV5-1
CASSPGNREDGYTF
TGCGCCAGCAGCCCCGGGAACAGGGAGGATGGCTACACCTTC
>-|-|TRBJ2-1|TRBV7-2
CASSSFSGDYNEQFF
TGTGCCAGCAGCTCATTTAGCGGAGACTACAATGAGCAGTTCTTC
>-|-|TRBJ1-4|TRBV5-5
CASSSRGDGKLFF
TGTGCCAGCAGCTCTAGAGGGGACGGAAAACTGTTTTTT
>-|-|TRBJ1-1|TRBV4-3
CASSQDLNSEAFF
TGCGCCAGCAGCCAAGATTTGAACAGTGAAGCTTTCTTT
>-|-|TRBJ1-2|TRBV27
CASSSSTYGYTF
TGTGCCAGCAGTTCTTCCACCTATGGCTACACCTTC
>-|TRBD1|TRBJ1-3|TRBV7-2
CASSLQGAGNTIYF
TGTGCCAGCAGCTTACAGGGGGCGGGAAACACCATATATTTT
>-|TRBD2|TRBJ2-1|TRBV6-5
CASSNSGGAGEQFF
TGTGCCAGCAGTAATAGCGGGGGGGCCGGTGAGCAGTTCTTC
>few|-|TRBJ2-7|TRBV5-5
CASSPRAGTMHEQYF
TGTGCCAGCAGCCCCCGGGCGGGGACGATGCACGAGCAGTACTTC
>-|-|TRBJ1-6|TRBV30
CAWIQGNNSPLHF
TGTGCCTGGATTCAGGGGAATAATTCACCCCTCCACTTT
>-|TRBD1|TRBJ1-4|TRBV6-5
CASSSQGFNEKLFF
TGTGCCAGCAGCTCACAGGGGTTTAATGAAAAACTGTTTTTT
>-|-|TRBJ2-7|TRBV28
CASFRVPEDEQYF
TGTGCCAGCTTCAGGGTTCCGGAAGACGAGCAGTACTTC
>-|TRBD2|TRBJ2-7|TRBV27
CASSSTSSGANEQYF
TGTGCCAGCAGTTCAACATCTAGCGGGGCCAACGAGCAGTACTTC
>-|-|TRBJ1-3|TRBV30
CAWSATGGRHSGNTIYF
TGTGCCTGGAGTGCCACCGGGGGACGGCACTCTGGAAACACCATATATTTT
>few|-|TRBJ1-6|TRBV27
CASSLLGDDNSPLHF
TGTGCCAGCAGTCTTTTGGGGGACGATAATTCACCCCTCCACTTT
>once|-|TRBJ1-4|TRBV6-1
CASSRGRTNEKLFF
TGTGCCAGCAGCCGCGGCCGTACTAATGAAAAACTGTTTTTT
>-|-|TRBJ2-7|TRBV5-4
CASSLDVISREQYF
TGTGCCAGCAGCTTGGATGTTATTAGTCGGGAGCAGTACTTC